The 32 T cell receptor beta chains presented below share a single source sample, sequenced in a study of brain T cells in children with intractable seizures. Data came from immunoSEQ multiplex PCR; TCRdb stores just in-frame clones and leaves some out. This sample has approximately 60,000 clones; roughly 95% occur once, and the top ten carry roughly 0.4%. The sample consisted of peripheral blood, taken at surgery. These receptors originate from a boy in the first two years of life with focal cortical dysplasia and intractable seizures.

The chain carries TRBV4-1 and TRBJ1-4, with 12 nucleotides matching TRBD1. CDR1 and CDR2 from the germline V gene are MGHRA and YSYEKL. The CDR3 is 20 residues long. Trimming cost V 1 base and J 0 bases; bases outside gene matches: 9. The CDR3 here is CASSQAPGQGAGTTNEKLFF. In DNA form, the CDR3 reads TGCGCCAGCAGCCAAGCCCCGGGACAGGGGGCCGGGACAACTAATGAAAAACTGTTTTTT.

This clone was detected only once. A junction boundary mismatches the germline segment, possibly from a read error. This chain connects TRBV6-6 to TRBJ1-5; 7 bases align to TRBD1. The CDR3 covers 14 residues. Germline V lookup: CDR1 MNHNY, CDR2 SVGAGI (reference sequence). CDR3 loop: CAGSYSHRGEPQHF. The CDR3, as DNA: TGTGCCGGCAGTTACTCACACAGGGGAGAGCCCCAGCATTTT.

This chain's CDR3 is CASSIFCCNEQFF. CDR3 in DNA: TGTGCCAGTAGTATTTTCTGTTGCAATGAGCAGTTCTTC. The rearrangement uses TRBV19 and TRBJ2-1; D not certain. Germline assignment: CDR1 LNHDA and CDR2 SQIVND (reference sequence). V was shortened by 3 bases and J by 6 bases, with 9 bases between the two germline ends. CDR3 length: 13 residues.

The rearrangement joins TRBV7-2 to TRBJ2-3; 13 positions agree with TRBD2. The CDR3 consists of 16 residues. The V gene end was trimmed by 2 bases and the J gene end by 4 bases; junction bases not matched to a gene: 3. CDR1 and CDR2 (germline): SGHTA, FQGNSA. CDR3 nucleotides: TGTGCCAGCAGCTTAAATGGACTAGCGGGGGCAGATACGCAGTATTTT. Its protein product is CASSLNGLAGADTQYF.

The CDR3 DNA follows: TGTGCCAGCAGCTTAGAGTTCCGGGCAGGGTATGGCTACACCTTC. This gives the protein CASSLEFRAGYGYTF. This sequence joins TRBV7-2 and TRBJ1-2, with D possibly being TRBD1 (5 bases). CDR3 length: 15 amino acids. Germline V CDR1 and CDR2: SGHTA, FQGNSA. Trimming left V 1 base short and J 5 bases short, with 14 bases between. The full variable domain, its missing parts supplied by reference TRBV7-2 and TRBJ1-2, is GAGVSQSPSNKVTEKGKDVELRCDPISGHTALYWYRQSLGQGLEFLIYFQGNSAPDKSGLPSDRFSAERTGGSVSTLTIQRTQQEDSAVYLCASSLEFRAGYGYTFGSGTRLTVV.

The chain recombines TRBV19 with TRBJ2-1, with 13 bases lining up with TRBD2. Germline values: CDR1 LNHDA, CDR2 SQIVND (reference sequence). The CDR3 consists of 15 residues. Unmatched junction bases numbered 5, after V lost 4 bases and J lost 8 bases. The chain's CDR3 is CASSTVTSGRYEQFF. The CDR3 nucleotides are TGTGCCAGTAGTACAGTGACTAGCGGGAGGTATGAGCAGTTCTTC. The full variable domain, completed using reference TRBV19 and TRBJ2-1, is DGGITQSPKYLFRKEGQNVTLSCEQNLNHDAMYWYRQDPGQGLRLIYYSQIVNDFQKGDIAEGYSVSREKKESFPLTVTSAQKNPTAFYLCASSTVTSGRYEQFFGPGTRLTVL.

The chain combines TRBV18 with TRBJ2-1, with TRBD2 matching over 12 bases. V trimming: 2 bases; J trimming: 5 bases; junction bases outside the gene matches: 4. Germline V CDR1 and CDR2: KGHSH, LQKENI. The CDR3 extends over 16 amino acids. The CDR3 reads CASSPTRTSGDNEQFF. The CDR3 DNA sequence: TGTGCCAGCTCACCAACTCGGACTAGCGGGGACAATGAGCAGTTCTTC.

The chain couples TRBV9 to TRBJ1-2, with TRBD1 matching over 10 bases. The trim removed 3 bases at V and 6 bases at J, leaving 2 bases unmatched. CDR3 length: 13 residues. From germline, CDR1 is SGDLS and CDR2 YYNGEE. The CDR3 sequence: CASSEGQGNGYTF. The CDR3 nucleotides are TGTGCCAGCAGCGAGGGACAGGGGAATGGCTACACCTTC.

The gene calls are TRBV18 and TRBJ2-3; D gene unclear. V lost 2 bases, J lost 9 bases, and 21 bases lay in between. This CDR3 has 16 amino acids. CDR1 and CDR2 from the germline V gene are KGHSH and LQKENI. The CDR3 loop reads CASSPINVNPGRTQYF. DNA for the CDR3: TGTGCCAGCTCACCAATTAACGTTAATCCAGGACGGACGCAGTATTTT. The complete variable domain, with remaining parts taken from reference TRBV18 and TRBJ2-3, reads NAGVMQNPRHLVRRRGQEARLRCSPMKGHSHVYWYRQLPEEGLKFMVYLQKENIIDESGMPKERFSAEFPKEGPSILRIQQVVRGDSAAYFCASSPINVNPGRTQYFGPGTRLTVL.

The V call is TRBV7-3, the J call TRBJ2-3; 12 bases match TRBD2. With 2 bases clipped from V and 5 bases from J, the junction kept 8 bases outside the gene matches. Germline V gives CDR1 SGHTA, CDR2 FQGTGA. This CDR3 has 17 amino acids. CDR3 nucleotides: TGTGCCAGCAGCTTATTGCCTAGCGGGAGGGCTATAGATACGCAGTATTTT. The encoded protein is CASSLLPSGRAIDTQYF.

The chain recombines TRBV7-3 with TRBJ2-3; possibly TRBD1 or TRBD2 for D (5 bases each). CDR3 length equals 15 residues. Germline V gives CDR1 SGHTA, CDR2 FQGTGA. V was clipped by 2 bases and J by 3 bases, with 12 bases between them. The CDR3 reads CASSLWGTSTDTQYF. The DNA of the CDR3 is TGTGCCAGCAGCTTATGGGGGACCTCTACAGATACGCAGTATTTT.

The V call is TRBV21-1, the J call TRBJ1-5. TRBV21-1 is termed a pseudogene. The length of the CDR3 is 12 residues. The CDR3 DNA is TGTGCCAGCAGCAGGGGCAATCAGCCCCAGCATTTT. This codes for CASSRGNQPQHF.

This clone appeared once. The CDR3 DNA is TGTGCCAGCAGCCACCATTTGTCGGTCAACTATGGCTACACCTTC. Its protein product is CASSHHLSVNYGYTF. The gene calls are TRBV3-1 (or the pseudogene TRBV3-2) and TRBJ1-2; D remains ambiguous. Looked up from germline, CDR1 is LGHDT and CDR2 is YNNKEL (reference sequence). CDR3 length: 15 residues. With 3 bases removed from V and 2 bases from J, the gap between germline ends came to 13 bases.

The rearrangement uses TRBV23-1 and TRBJ2-2, with TRBD1 as a possible D gene (6 bases). TRBV23-1 is noted as an ORF with a role that remains uncertain. Trimming removed 7 bases at V and 5 bases at J, with 17 bases between. CDR3 length: 15 residues. CDR3: CASIDDRIRTGELFF. CDR3 DNA: TGCGCCAGCATTGATGACAGGATTAGGACCGGGGAGCTGTTTTTT.

This clone has only one observation. The chain employs TRBV2 and TRBJ2-5; D not resolved. This CDR3 comprises 13 residues. The germline gives CDR1 SNHLY, CDR2 FYNNEI. Trimming cost V 9 bases and J 5 bases, with 16 bases left between them. The CDR3 coding sequence is TGTGCCAGACTGGGTTCCCCCGGGGAGACCCAGTACTTC. This gives the protein CARLGSPGETQYF.

The gene calls are TRBV10-3 and TRBJ1-1, with 7 nucleotides matching TRBD1. The germline V gene has CDR1 ENHRY and CDR2 SYGVKD. The CDR3 runs to 13 residues. Trimming cost V 4 bases and J 10 bases; bases outside gene matches: 9. As DNA, the CDR3 is TGTGCCATCAGTGTAGGCCAGGGGGAGGGAGCTTTCTTT. Residues: CAISVGQGEGAFF.

The CDR3 DNA is TGTGCCAGCAGCGTAGGGAGTTATGAGGGGGAAGCCTACGAGCAGTACTTC. It translates to CASSVGSYEGEAYEQYF. V and J are TRBV9 and TRBJ2-7; possible D gene TRBD1, 6 bases. The germline gives CDR1 SGDLS, CDR2 YYNGEE. The length of the CDR3 is 17 residues. V shed 0 bases and J shed 2 bases, with 18 bases lying between them.

The V gene is TRBV10-3, the J gene TRBJ1-2; a possible D gene is TRBD1 (5 bases). The CDR3 length is 16 residues. V shed 1 base and J shed 2 bases, with 14 bases lying between them. Germline V gives CDR1 ENHRY, CDR2 SYGVKD. In DNA, the CDR3 is TGTGCCATCAGTGAGTTCCCGACAGAGACCAACTATGGCTACACCTTC. Amino acid sequence: CAISEFPTETNYGYTF.

The rearrangement uses TRBV4-2 and TRBJ2-5; tentatively, D is TRBD1 (6 bases). CDR3 size: 14 residues. Germline V gives CDR1 LGHNA, CDR2 YNFKEQ. Trimming pared 4 bases from V and 1 base from J, leaving 10 bases between. The CDR3 reads CASSPQDSQETQYF. CDR3 in DNA: TGTGCCAGCAGCCCTCAGGACAGCCAAGAGACCCAGTACTTC.

The chain has TRBV6-1 and TRBJ2-5; 7 positions agree with TRBD1. This CDR3 is 15 amino acids long. V shed 2 bases and J 5 bases; nucleotides not matched to a gene: 8. Germline values: CDR1 MNHNS, CDR2 SASEGT. CDR3 residues: CASSESDRARETQYF. DNA of the CDR3: TGTGCCAGCAGTGAATCCGACAGGGCTCGGGAGACCCAGTACTTC.

The chain links TRBV18 to TRBJ2-7; 7 nucleotides line up with TRBD1. From germline, CDR1 is KGHSH and CDR2 LQKENI. V was clipped by 6 bases and J by 2 bases; unmatched bases: 10. CDR3 length: 15 amino acids. The chain's CDR3 is CASSPPTGNPYEQYF. As DNA, the CDR3 is TGTGCCAGCTCGCCGCCGACAGGGAACCCCTACGAGCAGTACTTC. Filled out from reference TRBV18 and TRBJ2-7, the complete variable domain reads NAGVMQNPRHLVRRRGQEARLRCSPMKGHSHVYWYRQLPEEGLKFMVYLQKENIIDESGMPKERFSAEFPKEGPSILRIQQVVRGDSAAYFCASSPPTGNPYEQYFGPGTRLTVT.

CDR3 DNA: TGTGCCAGCAGTGAAGCGGACAGGGAAGCTTTCTTT. Amino acid sequence: CASSEADREAFF. This chain joins TRBV2 and TRBJ1-1; 7 bases map to TRBD1. The CDR3 runs 12 residues. The germline V gene has CDR1 SNHLY and CDR2 FYNNEI. Trimming at V came to 0 bases and at J to 8 bases, leaving 0 bases not matched to a gene.

DNA of the CDR3: TGTGCCAGTAGTGTATATGGCACTGAAGCTTTCTTT. Residues: CASSVYGTEAFF. V gene TRBV19 combines with J gene TRBJ1-1; D not resolved. Trimming stripped 5 bases from V and 4 bases from J, with 8 bases between. Germline CDR1 and CDR2: LNHDA and SQIVND (reference sequence). The CDR3 totals 12 residues.

The chain combines TRBV5-1 with TRBJ1-5, with D uncertain. CDR3 size: 14 residues. V was clipped by 5 bases and J by 5 bases, with 14 bases between them. Germline V gives CDR1 SGHRS, CDR2 YFSETQ. The CDR3 DNA sequence: TGCGCCAGCAGTGAGGGCAATCGACATCAGCCCCAGCATTTT. This translates into CASSEGNRHQPQHF.

The rearrangement uses TRBV4-1 and TRBJ2-1, with no clear D. Trimming removed 1 base from V and 9 bases from J, with 10 bases in between. This CDR3 has 13 amino acids. Germline-derived CDR1 and CDR2 are MGHRA and YSYEKL. This chain's CDR3 is CASSQVAEPEQFF. The CDR3 coding sequence is TGCGCCAGCAGCCAAGTCGCAGAGCCTGAGCAGTTCTTC.

The chain is built from TRBV7-8 and TRBJ2-1; 8 nucleotides agree with TRBD2. Germline CDR1 is SGHVS and CDR2 is FQNEAQ. This CDR3 has 16 residues. V gave up 0 bases and J gave up 4 bases; unmatched junction bases: 5. The CDR3 region is CASSLAPASGYNEQFF. DNA for the CDR3: TGTGCCAGCAGCTTAGCGCCGGCTAGCGGGTACAATGAGCAGTTCTTC.

This chain connects TRBV19 to TRBJ2-1, with 12 positions matching TRBD2. The V and J ends lost 2 bases and 5 bases, in that order; junction bases with no gene match: 13. The CDR3 sequence is 19 residues long. CDR1 and CDR2 (germline): LNHDA, SQIVND (reference sequence). The CDR3 loop is CASSIQGLLAGGWDNEQFF. CDR3 DNA sequence: TGTGCCAGTAGTATACAGGGGTTACTAGCGGGAGGTTGGGACAATGAGCAGTTCTTC.

The rearrangement links TRBV12-3 or TRBV12-4 to TRBJ1-1; D ambiguous. The CDR3 runs 13 residues. V lost 4 bases and J 0 bases, leaving 6 bases between the germline ends. CDR3 sequence reads: CASSWILNTEAFF. DNA of the CDR3: TGTGCCAGCAGTTGGATCTTGAACACTGAAGCTTTCTTT.

The chain recombines TRBV9 with TRBJ2-1; TRBD2 might be the D (5 bases). The germline V and J ends were trimmed by 1 base and 2 bases, with 10 bases remaining between them. The CDR3 is made up of 15 amino acids. Germline V gene data show CDR1 as SGDLS and CDR2 as YYNGEE. The CDR3, as DNA: TGTGCCAGCAGCGTAAAGTCCGGGACCTACAATGAGCAGTTCTTC. It specifies CASSVKSGTYNEQFF. Variable domain in full (rest from reference TRBV9 and TRBJ2-1): DSGVTQTPKHLITATGQRVTLRCSPRSGDLSVYWYQQSLDQGLQFLIQYYNGEERAKGNILERFSAQQFPDLHSELNLSSLELGDSALYFCASSVKSGTYNEQFFGPGTRLTVL.

The chain joins TRBV4-1 to TRBJ1-2; D unclear. The CDR3 runs 14 residues. V lost 0 bases, J lost 8 bases, and 13 bases lay in between. Germline assignment: CDR1 MGHRA and CDR2 YSYEKL. The CDR3 region is CASSQERAVRGYTF. The DNA of the CDR3 is TGCGCCAGCAGCCAAGAACGGGCGGTTCGGGGCTACACCTTC.

For the CDR3, the DNA is TGTGCCAGCAGCTTAGCGTCGGGTTCCGACGAGCAGTACTTC. The encoded protein is CASSLASGSDEQYF. The chain recombines TRBV7-9 with TRBJ2-7; the D is unclear. Germline V CDR1 and CDR2: SEHNR, FQNEAQ (reference sequence). The CDR3 sequence is 14 residues long. Trimming removed 0 bases at V and 5 bases at J, with 11 bases between.

This rearrangement joins TRBV19 to TRBJ2-1, with no clear D. V was trimmed by 2 bases and J by 0 bases, leaving 8 bases between them. CDR3 length equals 15 residues. In germline, CDR1 is LNHDA, CDR2 SQIVND (reference sequence). CDR3 loop: CASSIQESSYNEQFF. The CDR3 DNA reads TGTGCCAGTAGTATACAGGAGAGCTCCTACAATGAGCAGTTCTTC.